This T cell receptor beta chain is from a study of T cells after yellow fever vaccination. Study conclusions and caveats: Boosting was followed by the reappearance of most primary-vaccination clones (around 96% CD4, under 90% CD8).

The CDR3 consists of 16 residues. Germline V lookup: CDR1 SGHNT, CDR2 YYREEE (reference sequence). The V end lost 4 bases, the J end lost 0 bases, and 16 bases lay between the germline ends. They built TCR cDNA with 5'RACE template switching, a step that put in a universal primer site and UMIs. TCRdb independently ran MiXCR on the 5' RACE reads; one entry per CDR3 protein. The table includes about 85,000 distinct CDR3 sequences, 13% detected once. This clonotype was counted many times. The sequence was obtained from a man aged 18 to 35 who received the YFV17D yellow fever vaccine. The source material was CD8+ T cells not binding an NS4B(214-222) dextramer, sorted from PBMCs, sampled roughly 20 days after the first yellow fever vaccination. This chain joins TRBV5-4 and TRBJ1-1, with D possibly being TRBD1 (6 bases). CDR3 amino acids: CASSLASGTLNTEAFF. Written as DNA, the CDR3 is TGTGCCAGCAGCCTGGCTTCCGGGACATTGAACACTGAAGCTTTCTTT.